The 27 T cell receptor beta chains presented below share a single source sample, sequenced in a study of cytomegalovirus exposure and HLA in healthy donors. 60 Vbeta and 13 Jbeta primers were used in PCR. Sequenced by immunoSEQ multiplex PCR; TCRdb stores in-frame clones only, minus some. The table records some 150,000 clones, roughly 65% of them present only once. Sequencing used PBMCs. These receptors were taken from a man in his fifties or sixties in good health and CMV-seronegative.

The genes are TRBV7-9 and TRBJ2-6, with TRBD1 as a possible D gene (5 bases). There are 15 residues in the CDR3. V gave up 4 bases and J gave up 2 bases, with 9 bases separating them. Germline CDR1 reads SEHNR; CDR2 reads FQNEAQ (reference sequence). As DNA, the CDR3 is TGTGCCAGCAGCTCACAGGCCCCTGGGGCCAACGTCCTGACTTTC. Translated: CASSSQAPGANVLTF.

With regard to this clone: This sample includes further DNA sequences coding for the same CDR3. The chain uses TRBV5-1 and TRBJ2-7; possibly TRBD2 for D (6 bases). Trimming left V 2 bases short and J 2 bases short, with 14 bases between. Germline lookup yields CDR1 SGHRS and CDR2 YFSETQ. The CDR3 consists of 15 residues. CDR3 region: CASSFGGNNPYEQYF. CDR3 coding DNA: TGCGCCAGCAGCTTTGGGGGGAATAATCCCTACGAGCAGTACTTC.

The gene calls are TRBV27 and TRBJ1-2, with TRBD1 matching over 8 bases. The length of the CDR3 is 15 residues. Germline CDR1 MNHEY, CDR2 SMNVEV (reference sequence). The trim removed 3 bases at V and 4 bases at J, leaving 7 bases unmatched. The DNA of the CDR3 is TGTGCCAGCAGTTTTTCCGGACAGGGTGGCTATGGCTACACCTTC. Its translation: CASSFSGQGGYGYTF.

V gene TRBV4-1 combines with J gene TRBJ2-7, with D perhaps TRBD2 (5 bases). Germline loops: CDR1 MGHRA, CDR2 YSYEKL. The CDR3 has 14 residues. The V end lost 3 bases, the J end lost 1 base, and 10 bases lay between the germline ends. This chain's CDR3 is CASSQLRGSYEQYF. The CDR3 coding sequence is TGCGCCAGCAGCCAGTTACGGGGATCCTACGAGCAGTACTTC.

The rearrangement joins TRBV5-6 to TRBJ2-7; 7 bases are a match to TRBD1. This CDR3 is built from 12 residues. Germline V gene data show CDR1 as SGHDT and CDR2 as YYEEEE. The junction had 1 base not matched to a gene; V was cut back by 3 bases and J by 4 bases. CDR3 loop: CASSWTGYEQYF. The CDR3 bases are TGTGCCAGCAGCTGGACAGGTTACGAGCAGTACTTC.

V and J are TRBV5-1 and TRBJ2-3; 9 bases line up with TRBD1. The CDR3 has 16 residues. Trimming removed 3 bases from V and 6 bases from J; junction bases left unmatched: 11. Germline V gene data show CDR1 as SGHRS and CDR2 as YFSETQ. CDR3 loop: CASSYLSGTGSDTQYF. CDR3 nucleotide sequence: TGCGCCAGCAGCTACCTCTCCGGGACAGGGTCCGATACGCAGTATTTT.

J is TRBJ2-6 and V is TRBV28, with TRBD2 matching 7 bases. The junction had 1 base not matched to a gene; V was cut back by 8 bases and J by 3 bases. The CDR3 has 13 residues. Germline V gives CDR1 MDHEN, CDR2 SYDVKM. The DNA of the CDR3 is TGTGCCAGCGGGGGGGGTGGGGCCAACGTCCTGACTTTC. Translation gives CASGGGGANVLTF.

The chain combines TRBV6-6 with TRBJ2-1, with D maybe TRBD2 (6 bases). The CDR3 length is 15 residues. Trimming shortened V by 5 bases and J by 4 bases, and 15 bases separated the two germline ends. From germline, CDR1 is MNHNY and CDR2 SVGAGI (reference sequence). CDR3 residues: CASSTYDGGYNEQFF. Here the CDR3 DNA reads TGTGCCAGCAGTACCTATGACGGGGGTTACAATGAGCAGTTCTTC.

The chain recombines TRBV28 with TRBJ2-1; 9 bases are a match to TRBD2. CDR3 length: 12 residues. V dropped 10 bases and J dropped 6; count of bases not matched to a gene: 4. The germline V gene encodes CDR1 MDHEN and CDR2 SYDVKM. CDR3 sequence reads: CAIAGVRNEQFF. CDR3 nucleotide sequence: TGTGCCATAGCGGGAGTGCGCAATGAGCAGTTCTTC. The full variable domain, its missing parts supplied by reference TRBV28 and TRBJ2-1, is DVKVTQSSRYLVKRTGEKVFLECVQDMDHENMFWYRQDPGLGLRLIYFSYDVKMKEKGDIPEGYSVSREKKERFSLILESASTNQTSMYLCAIAGVRNEQFFGPGTRLTVL.

The chain's CDR3 is CASSDPRRYSYEQYF. The CDR3 DNA reads TGCGCCAGCAGTGACCCGAGGCGGTACTCCTACGAGCAGTACTTC. This chain connects TRBV10-2 to TRBJ2-7; D not resolved. Germline V gene lookup returns CDR1 WSHSY and CDR2 SAAADI. The CDR3 covers 15 residues. V was cut by 3 bases and J by 0 bases, with 12 bases left in between.

The CDR3 spells CASRVQENEQFF. DNA of the CDR3: TGTGCCAGCAGAGTACAGGAGAATGAGCAGTTCTTC. This rearrangement joins TRBV28 to TRBJ2-1, with a possible D match to TRBD1 (5 bases). Deletions cut 6 bases from V and 7 bases from J, with 10 bases between. The CDR3 contains 12 residues. From germline, CDR1 is MDHEN and CDR2 SYDVKM.

This clone has a single count. The chain is built from TRBV10-3 and TRBJ2-1, with TRBD1 matching 8 bases. Germline V gives CDR1 ENHRY, CDR2 SYGVKD. V dropped 8 bases and J dropped 2; count of bases not matched to a gene: 11. The CDR3 runs to 16 residues. The DNA of the CDR3 is TGTGCCATCCGCGATCCGGGACAGGAAACCTACAATGAGCAGTTCTTC. Protein: CAIRDPGQETYNEQFF.

The chain couples TRBV5-1 to TRBJ1-1; D might be TRBD1 (5 bases). This CDR3 has 15 residues. Per the germline V gene, CDR1 is SGHRS and CDR2 is YFSETQ. V was shortened by 1 base and J by 1 base, with 11 bases between the two germline ends. CDR3 residues: CASSLSHTGNTEAFF. The CDR3 DNA reads TGCGCCAGCAGCTTGTCACACACAGGGAACACTGAAGCTTTCTTT.

The chain combines TRBV2 with TRBJ1-2, with 8 bases matching TRBD1. This CDR3 comprises 12 residues. Losses at the gene ends were 7 bases for V and 8 bases for J; bases not matched to a gene: 6. Germline V gives CDR1 SNHLY, CDR2 FYNNEI. In nucleotides, the CDR3 is TGTGCCAGCACCGGGGACAGGAACGGCTACACCTTC. Encoded protein: CASTGDRNGYTF.

Here the CDR3 reads CASSEGAGGGDTQYF. For the CDR3, the DNA is TGTGCCAGCAGTGAAGGGGCGGGAGGGGGAGATACGCAGTATTTT. The chain is built from TRBV2 and TRBJ2-3; 9 positions agree with TRBD2. J gave up 5 bases and V 1 base, and 4 bases lay outside the gene matches. Germline V gene data show CDR1 as SNHLY and CDR2 as FYNNEI. CDR3 size: 15 residues.

The CDR3 bases are TGTGCCAGTAGTGTCCAGGTTGCCGGGGAGCTGTTTTTT. Translated: CASSVQVAGELFF. The chain is built from TRBV19 and TRBJ2-2; no firm D call. The CDR3 is 13 amino acids. Germline V gene lookup returns CDR1 LNHDA and CDR2 SQIVND (reference sequence). With 5 bases removed from V and 6 bases from J, the gap between germline ends came to 10 bases.

This clone was seen a handful of times. CDR3 nucleotides: TGCGCCAGCAGCTTTGGTGGAGGAAACACTGAAGCTTTCTTT. Its translation is CASSFGGGNTEAFF. The gene calls are TRBV5-1 and TRBJ1-1; no definite D call. The V gene lost 2 bases and the J gene lost 2 bases, with 10 bases spanning the gap. The CDR3 contains 14 residues. Germline V lookup: CDR1 SGHRS, CDR2 YFSETQ.

The CDR3 region is CASSTLQGEVITKLFF. CDR3 nucleotides: TGTGCCAGTAGTACGCTACAGGGGGAAGTAATAACAAAACTGTTTTTT. The chain has TRBV19 and TRBJ1-4, with 8 bases fitting TRBD1. Trimming removed 4 bases from V and 10 bases from J; junction bases left unmatched: 14. The CDR3 contains 16 residues. Germline V gene data show CDR1 as LNHDA and CDR2 as SQIVND (reference sequence).

The chain combines TRBV2 with TRBJ2-2, with a weak D call TRBD2 (6 bases). Trimming took 3 bases from V and 2 from J, leaving 13 bases between them. CDR1 and CDR2 from the germline V gene are SNHLY and FYNNEI. This CDR3 contains 16 residues. The CDR3 nucleotides are TGTGCCAGCAGTGAGGGAGTAGCGGTAAACACCGGGGAGCTGTTTTTT. Protein: CASSEGVAVNTGELFF.

The V and J genes are TRBV5-1 and TRBJ2-5, with 7 bases aligning to TRBD1. The closer fit of TRBJ2-7 to the DNA end suggests the J call may be wrong. Germline CDR1 is SGHRS and CDR2 is YFSETQ. CDR3 length: 13 residues. The CDR3 bases are TGCGCCAGCAGCATAGACAGGGTCAACGAGCAGTACTTC. Its protein product is CASSIDRVNEQYF.

The chain has TRBV5-1 and TRBJ2-5; TRBD2 aligns across 10 bases. Germline assignment: CDR1 SGHRS and CDR2 YFSETQ. CDR3 size: 16 residues. V trimming: 3 bases; J trimming: 1 base; junction bases outside the gene matches: 6. CDR3 in amino acids: CASSSGLAEPQETQYF. CDR3 nucleotides: TGCGCCAGCAGCTCCGGACTAGCGGAACCCCAAGAGACCCAGTACTTC. The variable domain in full, completed from reference TRBV5-1 and TRBJ2-5, reads KAGVTQTPRYLIKTRGQQVTLSCSPISGHRSVSWYQQTPGQGLQFLFEYFSETQRNKGNFPGRFSGRQFSNSRSEMNVSTLELGDSALYLCASSSGLAEPQETQYFGPGTRLLVL.

V and J are TRBV4-3 and TRBJ2-7, with D perhaps TRBD2 (6 bases). Trimming pared 0 bases from V and 2 bases from J, leaving 14 bases between. Germline V gene sequence: CDR1 LGHNA, CDR2 YSLEER. The CDR3 runs 16 residues. The CDR3 loop reads CASSQDRKGEAYEQYF. CDR3 nucleotide sequence: TGCGCCAGCAGCCAAGATAGGAAAGGGGAGGCCTACGAGCAGTACTTC.

This clone came up once. V usage is TRBV2 and J usage is TRBJ1-1, with D hard to call. CDR3 size: 13 residues. The germline V gene has CDR1 SNHLY and CDR2 FYNNEI. Trimming removed 6 bases from V and 7 bases from J, with 15 bases in between. The CDR3: CASSQSRQGEAFF. The CDR3 DNA sequence: TGTGCCAGCAGCCAATCCAGACAAGGTGAAGCTTTCTTT.

The CDR3 DNA is TGTGCCAGTTCTACTCCGGGACTAGTCACCGATGAGCAGTTCTTC. Translated: CASSTPGLVTDEQFF. This chain links TRBV19 with TRBJ2-1, with 8 bases aligning to TRBD2. Trimming at V came to 8 bases and at J to 8 bases, leaving 14 bases not matched to a gene. The CDR3 has 15 residues. Per the germline V gene, CDR1 is LNHDA and CDR2 is SQIVND (reference sequence).

This chain connects TRBV29-1 to TRBJ2-2; 9 nucleotides line up with TRBD1. This CDR3 has 12 amino acids. Germline CDR1 is SQVTM and CDR2 is ANQGSEA. V lost 6 bases to trimming and J lost 7 bases; unmatched junction nucleotides: 3. The CDR3 sequence is CSVGQGNGELFF. The DNA for the CDR3 is TGCAGCGTGGGACAGGGAAACGGGGAGCTGTTTTTT.

The gene calls are TRBV2 and TRBJ2-1; D remains unclear. With 3 bases removed from V and 3 bases from J, the gap between germline ends came to 9 bases. The CDR3 is 14 residues long. CDR1 is SNHLY and CDR2 is FYNNEI in the germline V gene. The CDR3 sequence: CASSEAGFYNEQFF. Here the CDR3 DNA reads TGTGCCAGCAGTGAGGCAGGCTTCTACAATGAGCAGTTCTTC. The full variable domain, with the rest looked up from reference TRBV2 and TRBJ2-1, is EPEVTQTPSHQVTQMGQEVILRCVPISNHLYFYWYRQILGQKVEFLVSFYNNEISEKSEIFDDQFSVERPDGSNFTLKIRSTKLEDSAMYFCASSEAGFYNEQFFGPGTRLTVL.

The chain couples TRBV14 to TRBJ2-1; the D gene is possibly TRBD1 (6 bases). The CDR3 is 14 amino acids. CDR1 is SGHDN and CDR2 is FVKESK in the germline V gene. V was cut by 2 bases and J by 9 bases, with 14 bases left in between. CDR3 sequence (DNA): TGTGCCAGCAGCCAATACAGGGAACTCGGTGAGCAGTTCTTC. Its protein product is CASSQYRELGEQFF.